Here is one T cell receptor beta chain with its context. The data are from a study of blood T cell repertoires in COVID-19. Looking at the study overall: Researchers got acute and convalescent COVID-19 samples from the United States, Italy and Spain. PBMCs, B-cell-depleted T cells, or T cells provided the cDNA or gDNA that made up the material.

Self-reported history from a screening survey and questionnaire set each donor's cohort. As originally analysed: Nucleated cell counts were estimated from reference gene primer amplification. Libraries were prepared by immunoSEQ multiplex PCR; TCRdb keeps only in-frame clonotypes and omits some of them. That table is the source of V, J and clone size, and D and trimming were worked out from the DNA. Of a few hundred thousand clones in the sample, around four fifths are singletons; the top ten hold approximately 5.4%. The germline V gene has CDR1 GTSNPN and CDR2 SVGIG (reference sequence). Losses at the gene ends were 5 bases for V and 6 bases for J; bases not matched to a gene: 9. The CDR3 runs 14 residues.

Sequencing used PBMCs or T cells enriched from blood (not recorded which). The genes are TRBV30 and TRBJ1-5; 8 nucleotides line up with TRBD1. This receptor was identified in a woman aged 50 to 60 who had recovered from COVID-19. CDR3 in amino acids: CAWSTGGDVQPQHF. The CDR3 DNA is TGTGCCTGGTCCACAGGGGGGGATGTTCAGCCCCAGCATTTT. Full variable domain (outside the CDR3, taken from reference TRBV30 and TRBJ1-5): SQTIHQWPATLVQPVGSPLSLECTVEGTSNPNLYWYRQAAGRGLQLLFYSVGIGQISSEVPQNLSASRPQDRQFILSSKKLLLSDSGFYLCAWSTGGDVQPQHFGDGTRLSIL.